Listed below are T cell receptor beta chains from one sample, sequenced in a study of blood T cell repertoires in COVID-19. Measured with immunoSEQ multiplex PCR; TCRdb has only the in-frame clones, and not every one. This table holds 220,000 or so clones, around nine tenths found once. Material: peripheral blood. All receptors derive from a man between 60 and 70 years old who had recovered from COVID-19. CDR3s include the opening cysteine and the closing phenylalanine or tryptophan. A D gene is named only where the DNA matches it firmly. Size is stated for part of the rows, as once, few or many counts, or as a class when the clone is expanded.

TGTGCCAGTAGTATAGACAAATCTACTCAGCCCCAGCATTTT	CASSIDKSTQPQHF	NA	NA	TRBJ1-5	TRBV19
TGTGCCAGCAGTCATAACAGGCCCCGACGAAAACTGTTTTTT	CASSHNRPRRKLFF	NA	NA	TRBJ1-4	TRBV5-8
TGCGCCAGCAGCTTTACTAGGGTCCAAGAGACCCAGTACTTC	CASSFTRVQETQYF	NA	NA	TRBJ2-5	TRBV5-1
TGTGCCAGCTCTCCGGGTTTGGGTAATTCACCCCTCCACTTT	CASSPGLGNSPLHF	NA	NA	TRBJ1-6	TRBV13
TGTGCCAGCAGCTCCGCCGGGGGGCTTTCGGAGACCCAGTACTTC	CASSSAGGLSETQYF	NA	NA	TRBJ2-5	TRBV9
TGTGCCAGCAGCCGGGGGGGGAATGAGCAGTTCTTC	CASSRGGNEQFF	NA	TRBD2	TRBJ2-1	TRBV6-4
TGTGCCAGCAGACAAGGACAGGTAGAGAACACCGGGGAGCTGTTTTTT	CASRQGQVENTGELFF	NA	TRBD1	TRBJ2-2	TRBV27
TGCGCCAGCAGCCTAGGGGAGGTTAGCACAGATACGCAGTATTTT	CASSLGEVSTDTQYF	once	NA	TRBJ2-3	TRBV4-3
TGTGCCACCAGTGAACAGACTAGCTACACCGGGGAGCTGTTTTTT	CATSEQTSYTGELFF	NA	TRBD2	TRBJ2-2	TRBV24-1
TGCAGTGCGCTTCGGACAGAAGCTTTCTTT	CSALRTEAFF	many	NA	TRBJ1-1	TRBV20-1
TGTGCCAGCAGCTCCATAGCGGGGCTCTACAATGAGCAGTTCTTC	CASSSIAGLYNEQFF	NA	TRBD2	TRBJ2-1	TRBV7-2
TGTGCCAGCAGCCCAGGGGTTGGGTTCAATCAGCCCCAGCATTTT	CASSPGVGFNQPQHF	NA	NA	TRBJ1-5	TRBV7-6
TGTGCCAGCAGCTTAGAAGGGCAAAGGGGGAACATTCAGTACTTC	CASSLEGQRGNIQYF	NA	NA	TRBJ2-4	TRBV7-2
TGCGCCAGCAGCTTGGATGCGGGGGGGCCGACAGATACGCAGTATTTT	CASSLDAGGPTDTQYF	NA	TRBD2	TRBJ2-3	TRBV5-1
TGTGCCTCGACTACTAACACCTACGAGCAGTACTTC	CASTTNTYEQYF	NA	NA	TRBJ2-7	TRBV12-3/TRBV12-4
TGCGCCAGCAGCTTAGACAGTCCCAATCAGCCCCAGCATTTT	CASSLDSPNQPQHF	NA	NA	TRBJ1-5	TRBV5-1
TGTGCCAGCAGCAAAGGAGTCCCCCTTTATAGCAATCAGCCCCAGCATTTT	CASSKGVPLYSNQPQHF	NA	NA	TRBJ1-5	TRBV21-1
TGTGCCAGCAGTGAATATTCCCGGACTAAATATGCTGGCTACACCTTC	CASSEYSRTKYAGYTF	NA	NA	TRBJ1-2	TRBV25-1
TGTGCCAGCAGTCGCAGCGTACGGTTTTCTGAAGCTTTCTTT	CASSRSVRFSEAFF	once	NA	TRBJ1-1	TRBV6-6
TGTGCCAGTAGTATAGACGGGACTAACTATGGCTACACCTTC	CASSIDGTNYGYTF	few	NA	TRBJ1-2	TRBV19
TGTGCCAGCAGTTACTACGATAGGCGTTCGGGTACGCAGTATTTT	CASSYYDRRSGTQYF	NA	NA	TRBJ2-3	TRBV6-5
TGTGCCAGCAGTCTAGCGGGACTCACCTACGAGCAGTACTTC	CASSLAGLTYEQYF	NA	TRBD2	TRBJ2-7	TRBV7-2
TGCGCCAGCAGCAACTACCGGGGGGACACTGAAGCTTTCTTT	CASSNYRGDTEAFF	NA	NA	TRBJ1-1	TRBV5-1
TGTGCCAGCACCTCCCCACTCCGATCCTACGAGCAGTACTTC	CASTSPLRSYEQYF	NA	NA	TRBJ2-7	TRBV6-5
TGTGCCAGCAGCTTGGGGCCCACTAGCGGCGTGACCTACGAGCAGTACTTC	CASSLGPTSGVTYEQYF	NA	TRBD2	TRBJ2-7	TRBV5-5
TGTGCCACCAGTGACAGGGGGAGGCAGCCCCAGCATTTT	CATSDRGRQPQHF	once	TRBD1	TRBJ1-5	TRBV24-1
TGTGCCACCAGTGACCAGACAGGGGCCGGGGAGCTGTTTTTT	CATSDQTGAGELFF	once	TRBD1	TRBJ2-2	TRBV24-1
TGTGCCAGCAGTGCCGACAGGGGGCCCTATAGCAATCAGCCCCAGCATTTT	CASSADRGPYSNQPQHF	NA	TRBD1	TRBJ1-5	TRBV27
TGCACCAGCAGCCCCCGACCCCCGGGGGGCGCTGGGGGCTACGAGCAGTACTTC	CTSSPRPPGGAGGYEQYF	NA	NA	TRBJ2-7	TRBV1
TGTGCCAGCAGTTACACCAGGGCCCGCTCTGGAAACACCATATATTTT	CASSYTRARSGNTIYF	NA	NA	TRBJ1-3	TRBV6-5
TGTGCCAGCAGCCCCCACTGGAGCCGCGGGGACAATGAGCAGTTCTTC	CASSPHWSRGDNEQFF	NA	NA	TRBJ2-1	TRBV7-6
TGTGCCTGGAGAGGGGGCTGGGACGAGCAGTACTTC	CAWRGGWDEQYF	NA	TRBD1	TRBJ2-7	TRBV30
TGTGCCAGCAGCTTAGCCCCGGCCTACGAGCAGTACTTC	CASSLAPAYEQYF	NA	NA	TRBJ2-7	TRBV11-3
TGCAGCGTTGATTTCTTAGCGGGGGGTCTGGAGCAGTTCTTC	CSVDFLAGGLEQFF	NA	TRBD2	TRBJ2-1	TRBV29-1
TGCGCCAGCAGCCAAGCCACTAGCGGGATGGCGAATGAGCAGTTCTTC	CASSQATSGMANEQFF	NA	TRBD2	TRBJ2-1	TRBV4-3
TGTGCCAGCAGTGGTACCGGGAGAAGCTCCTACGAGCAGTACTTC	CASSGTGRSSYEQYF	NA	NA	TRBJ2-7	TRBV28
TGTGCCATCCAAAGGGGGAACACTGAAGCTTTCTTT	CAIQRGNTEAFF	NA	NA	TRBJ1-1	TRBV6-5
TGTGCCAGCAGTGGACAGATAAACACTGAAGCTTTCTTT	CASSGQINTEAFF	few	NA	TRBJ1-1	TRBV2